The 18 T cell receptor beta chains reported below all come from one sample, sequenced in a study of T-cell reconstitution after alpha-beta-depleted transplantation in children. Preparation of the TCRbeta library used unique molecular identifiers. A single record per CDR3 protein comes from TCRdb applying MiXCR to the PCR reads. This repertoire shows 800,000 to 1,000,000 distinct CDR3 sequences, less than 30% found once; its top ten account for under 30%. The sequences come from PBMCs, mostly from graft donor cells, collected 360 days after TCRalphabeta/CD19-depleted stem cell transplant. These TCRs come from a boy younger than two who had a stem cell transplant for SCID, so the T cells may come from the graft donor.

This clonotype has a handful of counts. This sequence joins TRBV7-9 and TRBJ2-7; TRBD2 matches at 10 bases. Per germline, CDR1 SEHNR and CDR2 FQNEAQ (reference sequence). This CDR3 contains 15 residues. After removal of 1 base from V and 7 bases from J, the junction contained 7 bases not matched to a gene. The CDR3 is CASSLELAGMGEQYF. The CDR3 nucleotides are TGTGCCAGCAGCTTAGAACTAGCGGGGATGGGGGAGCAGTACTTC.

This clonotype occurred a few times. The chain has TRBV4-1 and TRBJ2-1; D could derive from TRBD1 or TRBD2 (5 bases each). The CDR3 consists of 17 residues. CDR1 and CDR2 from the germline V gene are MGHRA and YSYEKL. The V gene lost 3 bases and the J gene lost 2 bases, with 17 bases spanning the gap. The CDR3 DNA sequence: TGCGCCAGCAGCCATGGTCTATCACAGGAGGCCTACAATGAGCAGTTCTTC. It yields the protein CASSHGLSQEAYNEQFF.

This clonotype showed up just a few times. CDR3 protein: CASSPLPGQGADTQYF. The CDR3 bases are TGTGCCAGCTCACCATTGCCGGGACAGGGGGCAGATACGCAGTATTTT. V gene TRBV18 combines with J gene TRBJ2-3; 11 nucleotides match TRBD1. This CDR3 contains 16 residues. Germline-derived CDR1 and CDR2 are KGHSH and LQKENI. J lost 4 bases, V lost 2 bases, and 5 bases had no gene match.

This clonotype was seen ten or more times. V usage is TRBV12-3 or TRBV12-4 and J usage is TRBJ2-7; weak D call: TRBD1 (5 bases). The V and J ends lost 1 base and 3 bases respectively, with 10 bases between them. This CDR3 is built from 14 residues. In DNA, the CDR3 is TGTGCCAGCAGTTTAGAGGGCAGGGTCTACGAGCAGTACTTC. This gives the protein CASSLEGRVYEQYF.

V and J are TRBV12-3 or TRBV12-4 and TRBJ1-2, with D unresolved. This CDR3 has 10 amino acids. Trimming left V 2 bases short and J 12 bases short, with 7 bases between. CDR3: CASSLKENTF. The CDR3, as DNA: TGTGCCAGCAGTTTAAAGGAAAACACCTTC.

The rearrangement uses TRBV7-9 and TRBJ2-1, with 8 bases aligning to TRBD2. CDR1 and CDR2 (germline): SEHNR, FQNEAQ (reference sequence). J lost 6 bases, V lost 5 bases, and 12 bases had no gene match. The CDR3 is 16 amino acids. CDR3 protein: CASSKSGLELGNEQFF. In DNA form, the CDR3 reads TGTGCCAGCAGCAAATCGGGACTAGAGTTGGGCAATGAGCAGTTCTTC.

This clonotype showed up just once. The J gene is TRBJ2-7, the V gene TRBV4-1, with TRBD1 matching 8 bases. The germline V gene encodes CDR1 MGHRA and CDR2 YSYEKL. J lost 3 bases, V lost 1 base, and 2 bases had no gene match. CDR3 length: 14 residues. The CDR3 DNA reads as TGCGCCAGCAGCCAAGTACAGGGGGTCTACGAGCAGTACTTC. It yields the protein CASSQVQGVYEQYF.

The chain has TRBV5-1 and TRBJ2-3; D is unclear. V was clipped by 1 base and J by 4 bases, with 10 bases between them. This CDR3 contains 14 residues. Germline V lookup: CDR1 SGHRS, CDR2 YFSETQ. The CDR3 here is CASSLSSRSDTQYF. The CDR3 DNA reads as TGCGCCAGCAGCTTGTCGTCTAGATCAGATACGCAGTATTTT.

This clonotype was found a few times. V and J are TRBV20-1 and TRBJ2-7, with 8 nucleotides matching TRBD2. Trimming cost V 3 bases and J 1 base; bases outside gene matches: 8. Germline V gene data show CDR1 as DFQATT and CDR2 as SNEGSKA (reference sequence). The CDR3 has 15 residues. The DNA of the CDR3 is TGCAGTGCTAGTCCCCCCCGGGGGGGGTCCTACGAGCAGTACTTC. It encodes CSASPPRGGSYEQYF.

This clonotype showed up just a few times. The V call is TRBV11-2, the J call TRBJ2-7; D is unclear. Germline V lookup: CDR1 SGHAT, CDR2 FQNNGV. With 2 bases removed from V and 0 bases from J, the gap between germline ends came to 20 bases. The CDR3 length is 18 residues. In nucleotides, the CDR3 is TGTGCCAGCAGCTTAACCCCCGCCCGGCCGCGCCACTCCTACGAGCAGTACTTC. The encoded protein is CASSLTPARPRHSYEQYF.

This clonotype was recorded only once. The final CDR3 position lacks the conserved phenylalanine or tryptophan, pointing to a likely read error. This chain joins TRBV4-1 and TRBJ1-1, with D possibly matching TRBD1 (6 bases). The CDR3 is 15 amino acids. With 0 bases removed from V and 5 bases from J, the gap between germline ends came to 13 bases. Germline-derived CDR1 and CDR2 are MGHRA and YSYEKL. DNA of the CDR3: TGCGCCAGCAGCCAAGAAGCCCAGGGGTTGACTGAAGCTTTCGTT. Protein: CASSQEAQGLTEAFV.

The chain carries TRBV7-3 and TRBJ2-3, with D perhaps TRBD1 (6 bases). This CDR3 comprises 16 residues. Germline lookup yields CDR1 SGHTA and CDR2 FQGTGA. Trimming removed 5 bases at V and 2 bases at J, with 17 bases between. CDR3 residues: CASSPRLGAFTDTQYF. CDR3 DNA sequence: TGTGCCAGCAGCCCGCGCTTGGGGGCGTTCACAGATACGCAGTATTTT.

V and J are TRBV20-1 and TRBJ2-7; TRBD1 matches at 7 bases. With V trimmed by 6 bases and J by 3 bases, 5 bases remained unmatched. This CDR3 is 12 amino acids long. Germline V lookup: CDR1 DFQATT, CDR2 SNEGSKA (reference sequence). The CDR3 is CSARGTVYEQYF. The CDR3 DNA sequence: TGCAGTGCCCGAGGGACAGTCTACGAGCAGTACTTC.

This clonotype was found a few times. The chain couples TRBV28 to TRBJ2-1, with a weak D call TRBD2 (6 bases). The V and J ends lost 3 bases and 2 bases respectively, with 11 bases between them. This CDR3 contains 15 residues. Germline assignment: CDR1 MDHEN and CDR2 SYDVKM. CDR3 DNA: TGTGCCAGCAGTTTCCGCGGGGATCCCTACAATGAGCAGTTCTTC. This sequence encodes CASSFRGDPYNEQFF.

In this sample, this clonotype turned up a few times. The chain is built from TRBV6-1 and TRBJ2-7; TRBD1 is a possible D gene (6 bases). CDR1 and CDR2 (germline): MNHNS, SASEGT. The CDR3 sequence is 13 residues long. Trimming took 6 bases from V and 2 from J, leaving 11 bases between them. This CDR3 is CASRRQGPYEQYF. As DNA, the CDR3 is TGTGCCAGCAGGCGGCAGGGGCCCTACGAGCAGTACTTC.

CDR3 sequence: CASSHLVTEAFF. CDR3 in DNA: TGTGCCAGCAGCCATCTGGTGACTGAAGCTTTCTTT. The chain employs TRBV28 and TRBJ1-1, with no clear D. This CDR3 spans 12 amino acids. Germline values: CDR1 MDHEN, CDR2 SYDVKM. Trimming shortened V by 6 bases and J by 5 bases, and 10 bases separated the two germline ends.

This clonotype has more than one count but fewer than ten. This rearrangement joins TRBV2 to TRBJ1-2; D remains ambiguous. The CDR3 contains 11 residues. With 5 bases removed from V and 8 bases from J, the gap between germline ends came to 9 bases. Germline CDR1 is SNHLY and CDR2 is FYNNEI. CDR3 bases: TGTGCCAGCAGTTTTGGGTTAGGCTACACCTTC. Its protein product is CASSFGLGYTF.

This sequence joins TRBV20-1 and TRBJ2-7, with D perhaps matching TRBD1 or TRBD2 (7 bases each). The CDR3 has 15 amino acids. Germline V gene lookup returns CDR1 DFQATT and CDR2 SNEGSKA (reference sequence). Trimming stripped 1 base from V and 5 bases from J, with 18 bases between. CDR3 protein: CSARAAGGAGNEQYF. CDR3 in DNA: TGCAGTGCTAGAGCCGCAGGGGGGGCAGGCAACGAGCAGTACTTC.